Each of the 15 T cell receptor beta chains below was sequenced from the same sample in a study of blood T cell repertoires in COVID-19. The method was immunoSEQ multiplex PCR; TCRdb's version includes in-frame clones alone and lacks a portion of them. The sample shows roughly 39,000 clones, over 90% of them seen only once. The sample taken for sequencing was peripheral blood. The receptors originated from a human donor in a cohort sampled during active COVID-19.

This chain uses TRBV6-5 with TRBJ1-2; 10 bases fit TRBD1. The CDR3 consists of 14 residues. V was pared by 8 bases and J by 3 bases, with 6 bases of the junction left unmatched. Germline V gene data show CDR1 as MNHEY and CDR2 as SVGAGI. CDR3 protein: CASARQGADYGYTF. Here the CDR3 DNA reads TGTGCCAGCGCAAGACAGGGGGCTGACTATGGCTACACCTTC.

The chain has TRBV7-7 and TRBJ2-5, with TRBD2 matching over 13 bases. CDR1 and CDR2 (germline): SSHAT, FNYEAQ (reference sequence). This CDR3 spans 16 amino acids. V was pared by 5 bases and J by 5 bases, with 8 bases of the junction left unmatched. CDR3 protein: CASSRGLAGVGETQYF. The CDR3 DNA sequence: TGTGCCAGCAGCCGAGGACTAGCGGGAGTAGGGGAGACCCAGTACTTC.

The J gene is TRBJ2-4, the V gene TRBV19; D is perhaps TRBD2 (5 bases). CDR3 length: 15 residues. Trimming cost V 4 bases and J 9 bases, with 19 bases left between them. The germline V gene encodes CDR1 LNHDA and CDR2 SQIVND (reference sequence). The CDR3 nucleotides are TGTGCCAGTAGTAAAAAATCCCGGGGTCTAGGCATTCAGTACTTC. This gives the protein CASSKKSRGLGIQYF.

As DNA, the CDR3 is TGTGCCACCAGCAGAGCAGGGGACCTCAATCAGCCCCAGCATTTT. Translation gives CATSRAGDLNQPQHF. The chain employs TRBV15 and TRBJ1-5, with D tentatively TRBD1 (6 bases). This CDR3 spans 15 amino acids. Deletions cut 1 base from V and 3 bases from J, with 10 bases between. Germline CDR1 LNHNV, CDR2 YYDKDF (reference sequence).

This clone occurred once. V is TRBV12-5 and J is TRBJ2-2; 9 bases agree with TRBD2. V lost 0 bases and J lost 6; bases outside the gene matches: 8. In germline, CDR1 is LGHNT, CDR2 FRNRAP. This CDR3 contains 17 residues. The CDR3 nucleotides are TGTGCTAGTGGTTTGGTACTCTCTAGCGGGAATCCCGGGGAGCTGTTTTTT. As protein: CASGLVLSSGNPGELFF.

The CDR3 DNA sequence: TGTGCCAGCAAACTGACAGGGGCCACCGGGGAGCTGTTTTTT. This gives the protein CASKLTGATGELFF. The chain links TRBV6-6 to TRBJ2-2, with TRBD1 matching over 8 bases. Losses at the gene ends were 7 bases for V and 4 bases for J; bases not matched to a gene: 5. The germline gives CDR1 MNHNY, CDR2 SVGAGI (reference sequence). CDR3 length equals 14 residues.

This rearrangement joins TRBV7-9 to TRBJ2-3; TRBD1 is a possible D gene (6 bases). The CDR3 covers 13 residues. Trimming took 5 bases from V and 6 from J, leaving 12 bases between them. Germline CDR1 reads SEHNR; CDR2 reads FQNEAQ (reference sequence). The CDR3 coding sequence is TGTGCCAGCAGCCCAGCAGGGGTGGATACGCAGTATTTT. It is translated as CASSPAGVDTQYF.

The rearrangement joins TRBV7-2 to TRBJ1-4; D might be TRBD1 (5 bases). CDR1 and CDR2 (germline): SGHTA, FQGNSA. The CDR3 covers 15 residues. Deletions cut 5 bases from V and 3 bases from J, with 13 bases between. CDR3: CASSNGGYPNEKLFF. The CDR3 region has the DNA TGTGCCAGCAGCAACGGGGGGTACCCTAATGAAAAACTGTTTTTT.

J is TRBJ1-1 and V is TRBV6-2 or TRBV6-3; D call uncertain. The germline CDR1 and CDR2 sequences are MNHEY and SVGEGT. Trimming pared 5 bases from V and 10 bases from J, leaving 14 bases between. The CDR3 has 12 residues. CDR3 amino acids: CASSLAGVPAFF. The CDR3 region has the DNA TGTGCCAGCAGTCTGGCCGGGGTGCCAGCTTTCTTT.

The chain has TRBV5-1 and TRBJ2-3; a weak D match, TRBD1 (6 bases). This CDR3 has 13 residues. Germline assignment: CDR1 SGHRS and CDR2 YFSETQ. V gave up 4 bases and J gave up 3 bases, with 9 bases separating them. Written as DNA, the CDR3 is TGCGCCAGCAGCCCCCAGGGGACAGATACGCAGTATTTT. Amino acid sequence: CASSPQGTDTQYF.

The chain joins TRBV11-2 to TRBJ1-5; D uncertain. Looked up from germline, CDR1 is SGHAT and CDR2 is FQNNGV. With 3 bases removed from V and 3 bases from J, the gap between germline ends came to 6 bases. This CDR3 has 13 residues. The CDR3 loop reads CASSFAVNQPQHF. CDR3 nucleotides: TGTGCCAGCAGCTTTGCAGTCAATCAGCCCCAGCATTTT.

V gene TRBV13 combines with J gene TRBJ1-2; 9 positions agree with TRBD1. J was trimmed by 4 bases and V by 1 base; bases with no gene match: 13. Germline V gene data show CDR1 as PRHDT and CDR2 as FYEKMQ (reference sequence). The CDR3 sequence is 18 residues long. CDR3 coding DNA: TGTGCCAGCAGCTTAGAAAAGGGGACAGGGTACGGTTCCTATGGCTACACCTTC. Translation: CASSLEKGTGYGSYGYTF.

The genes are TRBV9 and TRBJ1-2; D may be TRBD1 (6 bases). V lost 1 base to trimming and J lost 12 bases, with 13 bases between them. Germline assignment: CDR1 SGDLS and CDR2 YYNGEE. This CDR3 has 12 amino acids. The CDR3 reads CASSVPGQPDTF. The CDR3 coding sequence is TGTGCCAGCAGCGTACCCGGACAGCCAGACACCTTC.

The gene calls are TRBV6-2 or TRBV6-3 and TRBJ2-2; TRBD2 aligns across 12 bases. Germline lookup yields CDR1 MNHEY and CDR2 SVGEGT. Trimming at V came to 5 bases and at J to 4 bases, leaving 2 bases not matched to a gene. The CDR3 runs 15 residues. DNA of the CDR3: TGTGCCAGCAGTGCTAGCGGGGGGGCCACCGGGGAGCTGTTTTTT. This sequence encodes CASSASGGATGELFF.

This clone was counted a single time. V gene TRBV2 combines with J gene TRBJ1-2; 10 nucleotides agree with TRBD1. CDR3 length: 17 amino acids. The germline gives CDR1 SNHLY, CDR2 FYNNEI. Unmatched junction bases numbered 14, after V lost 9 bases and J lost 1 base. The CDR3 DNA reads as TGTGCCAGTAAGCCGGGACAGGGGCGCTCCTTTAACTATGGCTACACCTTC. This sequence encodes CASKPGQGRSFNYGYTF.